What follows is one TCR beta chain and its context. What antigen it recognizes has not been identified. Per-base qualities were not stored, and no clone one base away is much larger. Reads for this sample came from an Illumina HiSeq 2500. Quantitative 5'-RACE with molecular barcodes was used to prepare TCR beta libraries. As for the authors' bioinformatics: A new computational method, built on a probabilistic model of VDJ rearrangement, was used to identify disease-linked TCR variants. The public reads were run again by TCRdb, first through fastp at Q25 and then through MiXCR, and only productive beta chains were kept. Each entry merges the rows of one CDR3 protein and shows their most common DNA and genes. TCRdb's processing, not the authors', yielded these V and J calls. The sample yields more than 150,000 distinct CDR3 sequences; roughly 13% were counted once. More than 15% of the sample belongs to the ten largest clones.

This sample is part of a study of CD8 T cells in ankylosing spondylitis (dated by TCRdb to about 2017). General notes on the study: The study profiled T cell receptor beta repertoires in healthy donors and ankylosing spondylitis patients to find disease-linked TCR variants. Peripheral blood was sampled, and synovial fluid was additionally collected from ankylosing spondylitis patients. The full study cohort comprised roughly 24 ankylosing spondylitis patients and 85 to 120 healthy donors. The full study reports these points: In peripheral blood, the disease-linked clones were found at relatively low frequencies and had a CD8+ phenotype. A TCR beta motif of roughly 8 highly homologous amino acid variants appeared characteristic of blood from ankylosing spondylitis patients. Some TCR beta motif variants had previously been reported in synovial fluid and blood of reactive arthritis patients, which suggested common disease-initiation mechanisms. Significant enrichment of the disease-linked clones was reported in matched synovial fluid samples from ankylosing spondylitis patients.

Trimming leaves V shorter by 5 bases and J shorter by 6 bases, with the junction holding 13 bases beyond the gene matches. From cysteine to phenylalanine, the CDR3 is 17 amino acids long. Only CDR3 DNA remains: 51 bases, in frame from the first base. From a lookup of the germline V gene, CDR1 and CDR2 are MGHRA and YSYEKL. Recombination joined TRBV4-1 with TRBJ2-7; 13 bases in the junction line up with TRBD2. The source is a male donor with ankylosing spondylitis or in good health (not recorded which). The sequenced sample consisted of blood, either unsorted or a sorted T cell fraction (not recorded which). The CDR3 sequence is CASSVGTSGISDSEQYF. The nucleotide sequence is given as TGCGCCAGCAGCGTCGGGACTAGCGGGATCTCAGATAGCGAGCAGTACTTC.